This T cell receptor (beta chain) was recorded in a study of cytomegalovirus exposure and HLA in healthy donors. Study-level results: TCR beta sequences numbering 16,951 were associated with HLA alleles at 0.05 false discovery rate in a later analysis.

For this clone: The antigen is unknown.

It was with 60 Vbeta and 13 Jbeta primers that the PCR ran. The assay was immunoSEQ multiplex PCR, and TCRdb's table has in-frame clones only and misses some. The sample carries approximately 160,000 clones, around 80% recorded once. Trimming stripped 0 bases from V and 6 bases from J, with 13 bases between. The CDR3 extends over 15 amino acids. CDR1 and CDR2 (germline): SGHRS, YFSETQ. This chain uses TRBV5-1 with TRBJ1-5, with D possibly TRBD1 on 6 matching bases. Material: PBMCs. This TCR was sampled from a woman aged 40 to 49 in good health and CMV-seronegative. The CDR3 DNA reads TGCGCCAGCAGCTTGGAAGGCAGGGGTGGTCAGCCCCAGCATTTT. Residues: CASSLEGRGGQPQHF.